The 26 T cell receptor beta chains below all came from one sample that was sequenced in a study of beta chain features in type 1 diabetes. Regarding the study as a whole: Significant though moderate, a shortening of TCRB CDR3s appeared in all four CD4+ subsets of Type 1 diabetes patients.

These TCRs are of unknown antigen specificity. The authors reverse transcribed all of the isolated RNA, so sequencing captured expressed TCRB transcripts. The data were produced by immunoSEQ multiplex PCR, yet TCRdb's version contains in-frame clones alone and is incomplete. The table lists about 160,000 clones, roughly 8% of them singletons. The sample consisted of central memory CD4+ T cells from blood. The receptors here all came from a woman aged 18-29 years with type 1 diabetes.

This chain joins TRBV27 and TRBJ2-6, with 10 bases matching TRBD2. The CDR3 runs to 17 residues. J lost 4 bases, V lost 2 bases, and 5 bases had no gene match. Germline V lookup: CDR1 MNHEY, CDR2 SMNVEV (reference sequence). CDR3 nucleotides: TGTGCCAGCAGTTTACTAGCGGGAGCCTCCGGGGCCAACGTCCTGACTTTC. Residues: CASSLLAGASGANVLTF.

The DNA for the CDR3 is TGTGCCAGCAGCTTGGCATGGCTTGAGGGCTCCTACAATGAGCAGTTCTTC. Residues: CASSLAWLEGSYNEQFF. The chain recombines TRBV5-6 with TRBJ2-1, with D possibly TRBD2 on 5 matching bases. V shed 0 bases and J shed 0 bases, with 13 bases lying between them. This CDR3 has 17 residues. CDR1 and CDR2 (germline): SGHDT, YYEEEE.

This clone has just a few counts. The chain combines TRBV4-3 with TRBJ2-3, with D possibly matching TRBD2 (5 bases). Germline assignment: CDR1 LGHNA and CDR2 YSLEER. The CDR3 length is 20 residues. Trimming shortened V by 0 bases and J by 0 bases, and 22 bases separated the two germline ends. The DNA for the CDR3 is TGCGCCAGCAGCCAAGACGCGAGGGCCGGTCTGTCCTCTAGCACAGATACGCAGTATTTT. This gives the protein CASSQDARAGLSSSTDTQYF.

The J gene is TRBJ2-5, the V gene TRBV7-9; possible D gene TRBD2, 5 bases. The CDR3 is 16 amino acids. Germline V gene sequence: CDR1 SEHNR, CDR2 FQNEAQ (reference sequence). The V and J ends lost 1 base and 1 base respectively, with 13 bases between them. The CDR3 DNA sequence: TGTGCCAGCAGCTTAGTGAGGTGGGCGGGCCAAGAGACCCAGTACTTC. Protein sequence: CASSLVRWAGQETQYF.

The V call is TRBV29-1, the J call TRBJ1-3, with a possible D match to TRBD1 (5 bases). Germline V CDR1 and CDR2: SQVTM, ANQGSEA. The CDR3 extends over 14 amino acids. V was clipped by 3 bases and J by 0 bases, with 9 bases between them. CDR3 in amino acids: CSVDPQVSGNTIYF. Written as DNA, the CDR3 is TGCAGCGTTGACCCACAGGTCTCTGGAAACACCATATATTTT.

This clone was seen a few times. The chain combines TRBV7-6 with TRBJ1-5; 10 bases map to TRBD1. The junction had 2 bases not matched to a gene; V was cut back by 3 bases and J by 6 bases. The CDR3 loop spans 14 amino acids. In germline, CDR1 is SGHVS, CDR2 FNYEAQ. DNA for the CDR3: TGTGCCAGCAGCTTTGGGGACAGGGGTCAGCCCCAGCATTTT. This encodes CASSFGDRGQPQHF.

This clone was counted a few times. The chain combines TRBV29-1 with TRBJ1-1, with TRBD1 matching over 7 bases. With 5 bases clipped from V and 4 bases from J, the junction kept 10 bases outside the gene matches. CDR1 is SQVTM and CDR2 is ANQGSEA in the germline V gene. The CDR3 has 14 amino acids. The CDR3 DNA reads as TGCAGCGTTTCTATATCAGGGGGAGGCACTGAAGCTTTCTTT. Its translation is CSVSISGGGTEAFF. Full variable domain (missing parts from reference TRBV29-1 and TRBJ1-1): SAVISQKPSRDICQRGTSLTIQCQVDSQVTMMFWYRQQPGQSLTLIATANQGSEATYESGFVIDKFPISRPNLTFSTLTVSNMSPEDSSIYLCSVSISGGGTEAFFGQGTRLTVV.

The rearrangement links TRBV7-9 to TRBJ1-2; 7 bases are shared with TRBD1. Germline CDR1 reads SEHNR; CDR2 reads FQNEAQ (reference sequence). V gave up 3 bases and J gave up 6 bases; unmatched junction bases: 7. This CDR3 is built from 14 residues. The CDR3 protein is CASSFADRVHGYTF. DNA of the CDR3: TGTGCCAGCAGCTTTGCCGACAGGGTCCATGGCTACACCTTC.

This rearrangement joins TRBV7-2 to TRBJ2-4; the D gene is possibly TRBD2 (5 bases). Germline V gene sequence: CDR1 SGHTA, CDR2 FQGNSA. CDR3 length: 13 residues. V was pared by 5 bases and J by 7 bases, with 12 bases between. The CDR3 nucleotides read TGTGCCAGCAGCATCCCCGGGAATAACATTCAGTACTTC. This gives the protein CASSIPGNNIQYF.

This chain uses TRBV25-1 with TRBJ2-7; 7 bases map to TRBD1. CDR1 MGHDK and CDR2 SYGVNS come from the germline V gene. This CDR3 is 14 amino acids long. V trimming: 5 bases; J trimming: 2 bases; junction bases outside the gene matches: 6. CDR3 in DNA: TGTGCCAGCAGTAACCGGGACAGAACCTACGAGCAGTACTTC. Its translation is CASSNRDRTYEQYF.

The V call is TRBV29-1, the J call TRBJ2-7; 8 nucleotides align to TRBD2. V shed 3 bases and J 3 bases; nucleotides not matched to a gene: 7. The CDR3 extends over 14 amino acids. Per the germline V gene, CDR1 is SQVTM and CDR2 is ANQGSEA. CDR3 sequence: CSVEAGGTNYEQYF. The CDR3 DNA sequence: TGCAGCGTTGAGGCGGGGGGAACGAACTACGAGCAGTACTTC.

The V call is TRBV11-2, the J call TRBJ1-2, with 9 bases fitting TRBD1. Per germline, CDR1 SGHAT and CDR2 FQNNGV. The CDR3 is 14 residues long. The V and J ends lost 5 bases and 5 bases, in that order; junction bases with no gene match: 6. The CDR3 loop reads CASSVPGQGYGYTF. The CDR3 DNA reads TGTGCCAGCAGCGTCCCGGGACAGGGATATGGCTACACCTTC.

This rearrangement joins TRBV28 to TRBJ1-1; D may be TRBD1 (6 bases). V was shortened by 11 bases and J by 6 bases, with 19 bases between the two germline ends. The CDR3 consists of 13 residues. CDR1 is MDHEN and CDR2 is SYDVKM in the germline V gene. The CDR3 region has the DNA TGTGCCGTTCTCCGGGACATGGGAGCTGAAGCTTTCTTT. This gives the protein CAVLRDMGAEAFF.

The CDR3 protein is CSVEERAGEQYF. The CDR3 DNA reads as TGCAGCGTTGAAGAGCGTGCAGGCGAGCAGTACTTC. The gene calls are TRBV29-1 and TRBJ2-7; no clear D. V was clipped by 0 bases and J by 6 bases, with 9 bases between them. Looked up from germline, CDR1 is SQVTM and CDR2 is ANQGSEA. The CDR3 spans 12 residues.

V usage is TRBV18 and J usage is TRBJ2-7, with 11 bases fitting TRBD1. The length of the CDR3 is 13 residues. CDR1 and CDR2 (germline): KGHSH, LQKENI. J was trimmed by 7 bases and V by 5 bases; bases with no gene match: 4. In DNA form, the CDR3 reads TGTGCCAGCTCATCCGGGACAGGGGGAGAGCAGTACTTC. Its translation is CASSSGTGGEQYF. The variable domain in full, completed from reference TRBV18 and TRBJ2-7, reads NAGVMQNPRHLVRRRGQEARLRCSPMKGHSHVYWYRQLPEEGLKFMVYLQKENIIDESGMPKERFSAEFPKEGPSILRIQQVVRGDSAAYFCASSSGTGGEQYFGPGTRLTVT.

Here the CDR3 reads CASSPRGGRAFF. Written as DNA, the CDR3 is TGTGCCAGCAGCCCCCGGGGGGGGCGTGCTTTCTTT. This sequence joins TRBV11-2 and TRBJ1-1; possibly TRBD1 for D (6 bases). V was cut by 5 bases and J by 11 bases, with 15 bases left in between. The CDR3 is 12 amino acids. Germline V gene sequence: CDR1 SGHAT, CDR2 FQNNGV.

The CDR3 bases are TGTGCCAGCAGCCCCCTTAACTACGAGCAGTACTTC. Translating it yields CASSPLNYEQYF. J is TRBJ2-7 and V is TRBV7-2, with D unresolved. CDR1 SGHTA and CDR2 FQGNSA come from the germline V gene. CDR3 length: 12 residues. Trimming pared 5 bases from V and 3 bases from J, leaving 8 bases between.

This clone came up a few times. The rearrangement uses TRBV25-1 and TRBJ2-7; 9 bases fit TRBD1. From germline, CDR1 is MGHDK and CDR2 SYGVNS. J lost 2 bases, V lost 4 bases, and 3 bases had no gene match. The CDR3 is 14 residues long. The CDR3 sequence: CASSVGQGAYEQYF. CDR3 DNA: TGTGCCAGCAGTGTGGGACAGGGCGCCTACGAGCAGTACTTC.

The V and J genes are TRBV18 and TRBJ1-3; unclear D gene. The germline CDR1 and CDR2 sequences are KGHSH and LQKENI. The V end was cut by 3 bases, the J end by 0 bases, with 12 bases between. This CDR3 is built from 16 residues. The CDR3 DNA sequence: TGTGCCAGCTCACCTTACGACTCTAGCTCTGGAAACACCATATATTTT. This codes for CASSPYDSSSGNTIYF. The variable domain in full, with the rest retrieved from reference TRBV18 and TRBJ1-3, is NAGVMQNPRHLVRRRGQEARLRCSPMKGHSHVYWYRQLPEEGLKFMVYLQKENIIDESGMPKERFSAEFPKEGPSILRIQQVVRGDSAAYFCASSPYDSSSGNTIYFGEGSWLTVV.

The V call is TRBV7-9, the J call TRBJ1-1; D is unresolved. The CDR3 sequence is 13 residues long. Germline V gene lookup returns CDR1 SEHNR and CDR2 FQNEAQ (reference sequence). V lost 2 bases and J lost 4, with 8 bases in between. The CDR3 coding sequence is TGTGCCAGCAGCTTACGGGCGGGCACTGAAGCTTTCTTT. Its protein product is CASSLRAGTEAFF.

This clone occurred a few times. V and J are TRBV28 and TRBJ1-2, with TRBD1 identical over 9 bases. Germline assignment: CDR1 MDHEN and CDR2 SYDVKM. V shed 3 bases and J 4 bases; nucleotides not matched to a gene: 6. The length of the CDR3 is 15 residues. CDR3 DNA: TGTGCCAGCAGTTTCCGGGACAGGGATGGCTATGGCTACACCTTC. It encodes CASSFRDRDGYGYTF.

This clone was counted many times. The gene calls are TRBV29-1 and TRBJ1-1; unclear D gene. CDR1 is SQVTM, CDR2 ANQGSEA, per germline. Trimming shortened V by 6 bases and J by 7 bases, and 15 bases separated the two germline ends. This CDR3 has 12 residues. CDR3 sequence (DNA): TGCAGCGTGACCCGGGAGGCAGGTGAAGCTTTCTTT. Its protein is CSVTREAGEAFF.

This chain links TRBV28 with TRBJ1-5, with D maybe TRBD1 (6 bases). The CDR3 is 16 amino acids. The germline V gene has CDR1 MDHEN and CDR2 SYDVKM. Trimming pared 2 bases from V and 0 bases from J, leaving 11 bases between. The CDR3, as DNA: TGTGCCAGCAGTTTACTTCGGGGGGCTAGCAATCAGCCCCAGCATTTT. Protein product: CASSLLRGASNQPQHF.

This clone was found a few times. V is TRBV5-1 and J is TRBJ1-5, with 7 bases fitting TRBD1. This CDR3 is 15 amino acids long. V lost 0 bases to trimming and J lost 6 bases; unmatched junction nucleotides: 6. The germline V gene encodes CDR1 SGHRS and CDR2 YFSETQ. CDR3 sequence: CASSLGTGVGQPQHF. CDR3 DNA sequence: TGCGCCAGCAGCTTGGGAACAGGGGTTGGTCAGCCCCAGCATTTT.

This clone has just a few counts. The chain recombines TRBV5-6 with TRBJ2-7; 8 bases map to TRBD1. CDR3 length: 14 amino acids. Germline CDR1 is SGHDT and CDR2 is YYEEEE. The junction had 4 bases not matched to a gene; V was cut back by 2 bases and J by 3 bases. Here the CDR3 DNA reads TGTGCCAGCAGCTTTGGCAGGGGGCGCTACGAGCAGTACTTC. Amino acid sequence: CASSFGRGRYEQYF.

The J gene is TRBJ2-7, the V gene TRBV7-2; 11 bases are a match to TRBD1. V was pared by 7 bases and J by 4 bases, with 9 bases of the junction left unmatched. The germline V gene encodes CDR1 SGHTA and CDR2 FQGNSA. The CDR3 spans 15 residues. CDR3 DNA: TGTGCCAGCACCACACCCGGGACAGGGGGGTACGAGCAGTACTTC. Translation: CASTTPGTGGYEQYF. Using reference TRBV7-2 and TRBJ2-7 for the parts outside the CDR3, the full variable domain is GAGVSQSPSNKVTEKGKDVELRCDPISGHTALYWYRQSLGQGLEFLIYFQGNSAPDKSGLPSDRFSAERTGGSVSTLTIQRTQQEDSAVYLCASTTPGTGGYEQYFGPGTRLTVT.